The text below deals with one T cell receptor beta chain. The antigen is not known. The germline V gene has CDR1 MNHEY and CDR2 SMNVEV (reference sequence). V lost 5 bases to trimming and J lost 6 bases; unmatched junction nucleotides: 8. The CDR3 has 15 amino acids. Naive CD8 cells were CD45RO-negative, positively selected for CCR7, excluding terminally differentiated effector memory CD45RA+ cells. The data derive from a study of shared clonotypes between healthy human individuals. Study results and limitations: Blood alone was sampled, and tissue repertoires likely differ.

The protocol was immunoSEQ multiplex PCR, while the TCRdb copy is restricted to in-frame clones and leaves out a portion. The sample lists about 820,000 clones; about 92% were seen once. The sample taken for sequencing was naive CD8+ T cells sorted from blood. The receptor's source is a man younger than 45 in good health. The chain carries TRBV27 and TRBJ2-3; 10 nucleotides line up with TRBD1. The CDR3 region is CASSRDRGAWDTQYF. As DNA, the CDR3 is TGTGCCAGCAGTCGGGACAGGGGAGCGTGGGATACGCAGTATTTT.